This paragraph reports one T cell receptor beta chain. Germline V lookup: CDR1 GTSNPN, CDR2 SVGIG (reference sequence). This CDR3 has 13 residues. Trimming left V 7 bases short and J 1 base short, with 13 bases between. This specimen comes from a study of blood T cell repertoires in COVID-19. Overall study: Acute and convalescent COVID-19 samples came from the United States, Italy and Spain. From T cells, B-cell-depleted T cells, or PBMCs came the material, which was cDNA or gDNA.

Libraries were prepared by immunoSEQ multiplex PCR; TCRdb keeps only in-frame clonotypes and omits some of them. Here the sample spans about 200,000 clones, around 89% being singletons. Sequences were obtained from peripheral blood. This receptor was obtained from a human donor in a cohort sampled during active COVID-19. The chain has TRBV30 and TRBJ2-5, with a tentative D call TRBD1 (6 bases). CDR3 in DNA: TGTGCCTTAGGACAGAACATCCAAGAGACCCAGTACTTC. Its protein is CALGQNIQETQYF.